These 2 T cell receptor beta chains came from one sample sequenced in a study of T-cell reconstitution after alpha-beta-depleted transplantation in children. Unique molecular identifiers were incorporated into the prepared TCRbeta library. TCRdb independently ran MiXCR on the PCR reads; one entry per CDR3 protein. Here the sample spans around 800,000 distinct CDR3 sequences, roughly 16% being singletons. The starting material was PBMCs, mostly from graft donor cells, obtained 360 days after TCRalphabeta/CD19-depleted stem cell transplant. The receptors derive from a male patient younger than 18 who had a stem cell transplant for acute lymphoblastic leukemia, so the T cells may come from the graft donor.

The table lists this clonotype with a few counts. The chain recombines TRBV4-2 with TRBJ2-7; D uncertain. The CDR3 is 14 residues long. With 3 bases removed from V and 1 base from J, the gap between germline ends came to 10 bases. CDR1 LGHNA and CDR2 YNFKEQ come from the germline V gene. The CDR3 loop is CASSHILRSYEQYF. The CDR3, as DNA: TGTGCCAGCAGCCACATTCTAAGGTCCTACGAGCAGTACTTC.

Of note for this clonotype: Its ends do not fully match the called genes, so a read error is possible. The chain is built from TRBV3-1 and TRBJ2-1, with TRBD2 matching 12 bases. This CDR3 comprises 16 residues. Germline V gene lookup returns CDR1 LGHDT and CDR2 YNNKEL (reference sequence). As DNA, the CDR3 is TGTGCCAGCAGCCAATGGCTAGCGGGAGGGCACAAGGAGCAGTTCTTC. Translated: CASSQWLAGGHKEQFF.